These T cell receptor beta chains were read from a single sample in a study of blood T cell repertoires in COVID-19. Sequenced by immunoSEQ multiplex PCR; TCRdb stores in-frame clones only, minus some. The profile shows over 100,000 clones, 90% of them singletons. Sequenced input: peripheral blood. The receptors were gathered from a human donor in a cohort sampled during active COVID-19. The CDR3 runs from the conserved cysteine through the conserved F or W. The D gene is left open where the match is weak. Clone size is not always given. Where it is, it says once, few, many or a class for expanded clones.

clone_size	d_call	j_call	v_call	cdr3_nt	cdr3_aa
NA	TRBD2	TRBJ2-1	TRBV4-1	TGCGCCAGCAGCCAAGAAGGGACTAGATACAATGAGCAGTTCTTC	CASSQEGTRYNEQFF
NA	NA	TRBJ2-1	TRBV2	TGTGCCAGCAGTCCCCTCGGCGGTGAGCAGTTCTTC	CASSPLGGEQFF
NA	TRBD2	TRBJ2-3	TRBV5-1	TGCGCCAGCAGCTTGGGATGGACTAGCGGGGGATTCACAGATACGCAGTATTTT	CASSLGWTSGGFTDTQYF
NA	TRBD1	TRBJ1-2	TRBV19	TGTGCCAGTAGCCTCGGGACAGCTCACTATGGCTACACCTTC	CASSLGTAHYGYTF
NA	NA	TRBJ2-3	TRBV12-3/TRBV12-4	TGTGCCAGCAGTTTTCTAGCCGGGACACATTATTTT	CASSFLAGTHYF
NA	TRBD2	TRBJ2-1	TRBV6-2/TRBV6-3	TGTGCCAGCAGCTTGACTAGCGGGGGAGACAATGAGCAGTTCTTC	CASSLTSGGDNEQFF
NA	NA	TRBJ2-1	TRBV5-1	TGCGCCAGCACCATCTCGGGGTACAATGAGCAGTTCTTC	CASTISGYNEQFF
NA	TRBD1	TRBJ1-2	TRBV9	TGTGCCAGCAGCCCCGGGACAGGGGCGCGTGCTGGCTACACCTTC	CASSPGTGARAGYTF
once	TRBD1	TRBJ2-3	TRBV11-3	TGTGCCAGCAGCTTATTTCGGACAGGGGGAAATACGCAGTATTTT	CASSLFRTGGNTQYF
NA	NA	TRBJ1-5	TRBV6-1	TGTGCCAGCAGTGAAACAGCTCCCAAGAATCAGGCCCAGCATTTT	CASSETAPKNQAQHF
NA	NA	TRBJ2-2	TRBV6-5	TGTGCCAGCAGTTACCAACTCAACACCGGGGAGCTGTTTTTT	CASSYQLNTGELFF
NA	TRBD1	TRBJ2-2	TRBV9	TGTGCCAGCAGCGCCGGGACAGGGATAAGTTGGAACACCGGGGAGCTGTTTTTT	CASSAGTGISWNTGELFF
NA	NA	TRBJ2-7	TRBV7-2	TGTGCCAGCAGCTTAGGACGTTGGGGCATCGAGCAGTACTTC	CASSLGRWGIEQYF
few	TRBD1	TRBJ2-2	TRBV5-5	TGTGCCAGCAGCTTGGTAGGGGGCCCGAACACCGGGGAGCTGTTTTTT	CASSLVGGPNTGELFF
NA	TRBD1	TRBJ1-2	TRBV24-1	TGTGCCACCAGTGATTTGGACAGGGCTGGCTACACCTTC	CATSDLDRAGYTF
once	TRBD2	TRBJ2-4	TRBV11-1	TGTGCCAGCAGCTTACCGGGAGGCAAAAACATTCAGTACTTC	CASSLPGGKNIQYF
NA	NA	TRBJ2-7	TRBV12-3/TRBV12-4	TGTGCCAGCAGTTTCTACTTATCCTACGAGCAGTACTTC	CASSFYLSYEQYF
NA	NA	TRBJ1-2	TRBV24-1	TGTGCCACCAGTGATCTCGGCAGGGTTGGCTACACCTTC	CATSDLGRVGYTF
NA	NA	TRBJ2-1	TRBV24-1	TGTGCCACCAGTGACATGGGACTGGTGTTCTTC	CATSDMGLVFF
NA	TRBD2	TRBJ2-7	TRBV19	TGTGCCAGTAGTATTCAGCGGGGGGGCCTCTACGAGCAGTACTTC	CASSIQRGGLYEQYF
NA	TRBD2	TRBJ2-4	TRBV3-1/TRBV3-2	TGTGCCAGCAGCCCGAAGACCGGACTAGCCCCCATTCAGTACTTC	CASSPKTGLAPIQYF
NA	NA	TRBJ1-2	TRBV18	TGTGCCAGCTCCCCGACAGAAAACTATGGCTACACCTTC	CASSPTENYGYTF